Sequencing of this TCR beta chain was carried out in a study of a mutant IDH1 vaccine in newly diagnosed glioma. Turning to the study itself: The vaccination schedule gave patients eight doses in weeks 1, 3, 5, 7, 11, 15, 19 and 23. Vaccinations were initiated 4-6 weeks following radiotherapy alone, or were given together with temozolomide cycles. Regarding the study as a whole: Immune responses arising from the vaccine appeared in approximately 92% of patients.

Time point indicated: week 11, during vaccination. What each vaccine dose contained was 300 ug of mutant IDH1 20-mer peptide, accompanied by topical imiquimod. Tumors from donors were new WHO grade 3 or 4 IDH1-mutant astrocytomas with ATRX loss. A single count supports this clone. Its specificity is not known. TCRdb's table, derived via immunoSEQ multiplex PCR, lists solely in-frame clones and lacks some. The sample includes about 52,000 clones, 91% of them seen just once. With 4 bases clipped from V and 0 bases from J, the junction kept 1 base outside the gene matches. The CDR3 consists of 16 residues. Germline CDR1 reads LGHNA; CDR2 reads YNFKEQ.

The receptor was isolated from a man aged 45-65 years with glioma. Sequencing was performed on PBMCs, taken from a glioma patient whose treatment included an IDH1 peptide vaccine. The V and J genes are TRBV4-2 and TRBJ1-6; 9 nucleotides agree with TRBD1. This CDR3 reads CASSLTGGSYNSPLHF. The CDR3 DNA reads TGTGCCAGCAGCCTGACAGGGGGCTCCTATAATTCACCCCTCCACTTT.